This T cell receptor (beta chain) appears in the sequencing data of a study of blood T cell repertoires in COVID-19. Turning to the study itself: The origin of the acute and convalescent COVID-19 samples was the United States, Italy and Spain. PBMCs, B-cell-depleted T cells, or T cells provided the cDNA or gDNA that made up the material.

This CDR3 is 11 amino acids long. The germline V gene has CDR1 DFQATT and CDR2 SNEGSKA (reference sequence). Between the trimmed V and J ends, which lost 8 bases and 3 bases, there was a span of 11 bases. Original processing notes: Estimates of nucleated cell counts were drawn from the amplification of reference gene primers. The protocol was immunoSEQ multiplex PCR, while the TCRdb copy is restricted to in-frame clones and leaves out a portion. From that table come the V and J calls and clone size; the DNA was used to work out D and trimming. The table records hundreds of thousands of clones, around 83% of them present only once.

The origin of this receptor is a woman aged 45-65 years with acute or convalescent COVID-19. Source material: peripheral blood. V is TRBV20-1 and J is TRBJ2-7; D uncertain. In nucleotides, the CDR3 is TGCAGTCCCCAGGTGCTCTACGAGCAGTACTTC. It is translated as CSPQVLYEQYF.